Listed below are T cell receptor beta chains from one sample, sequenced in a study of blood T cell repertoires in COVID-19. Profiled with immunoSEQ multiplex PCR; TCRdb holds only in-frame clones, not every one. The repertoire holds under 200,000 clones, with roughly 84% as singletons. The sequenced sample was peripheral blood. The receptors were gathered from a middle-aged man with active or convalescent COVID-19. The CDR3 runs from the conserved cysteine through the conserved F or W. The D gene is left open where the match is weak. Expanded clones get a size class; other rows say once, few or many, or leave the size out.

len	v_gene	j_gene	abundance	d_gene	CDR3aa	CDR3nt
17	TRBV5-4	TRBJ1-6	NA	TRBD1	CASSLGGQGSYNSPLHF	TGTGCCAGCAGCTTAGGGGGACAGGGCTCCTATAATTCACCCCTCCACTTT
16	TRBV6-4	TRBJ2-7	NA	TRBD2	CASSTPGTSGYYEQYF	TGTGCCAGCAGTACCCCCGGGACTAGCGGCTACTACGAGCAGTACTTC
14	TRBV6-2/TRBV6-3	TRBJ1-4	NA	NA	CASSPWGLNEKLFF	TGTGCCAGCAGCCCTTGGGGACTGAATGAAAAACTGTTTTTT
15	TRBV20-1	TRBJ1-6	NA	NA	CSASETAKSNSPLHF	TGCAGTGCTAGTGAGACAGCCAAATCTAATTCACCCCTCCACTTT
14	TRBV5-5	TRBJ2-3	NA	TRBD1	CASSWTGGTDTQYF	TGTGCCAGCAGCTGGACAGGGGGCACAGATACGCAGTATTTT
14	TRBV7-2	TRBJ1-4	NA	TRBD1	CASSWDSRGEKLFF	TGTGCCAGCAGCTGGGACAGCCGGGGTGAAAAACTGTTTTTT
18	TRBV13	TRBJ2-1	NA	TRBD2	CASSPGLADPLLFNEQFF	TGTGCCAGCAGCCCGGGACTAGCGGATCCCCTCCTATTCAATGAGCAGTTCTTC
14	TRBV28	TRBJ2-3	NA	TRBD1	CATTDRGWTDTQYF	TGTGCCACCACGGACAGGGGATGGACAGATACGCAGTATTTT
14	TRBV2	TRBJ1-5	NA	TRBD1	CASSPGQGAQPQHF	TGTGCCAGCAGTCCGGGACAGGGGGCTCAGCCCCAGCATTTT
14	TRBV5-8	TRBJ1-2	few	TRBD1	CASSLRDRGYGYTF	TGTGCCAGCAGCCTCCGGGACAGGGGCTATGGCTACACCTTC
13	TRBV4-2	TRBJ2-1	NA	NA	CASSPTSNHEQFF	TGTGCCAGCAGCCCGACTAGTAACCATGAGCAGTTCTTC
13	TRBV12-3/TRBV12-4	TRBJ2-7	NA	TRBD1	CASSLQGAYEQYF	TGTGCCAGCAGTTTACAGGGGGCATACGAGCAGTACTTC
15	TRBV9	TRBJ1-2	NA	TRBD1	CASSPGTAGDYGYTF	TGTGCCAGCAGCCCGGGGACAGCTGGAGACTATGGCTACACCTTC
22	TRBV21-1	TRBJ2-7	NA	NA	CASSKGDTGSRGPENGSYEQYF	TGTGCCAGCAGCAAAGGGGACACTGGAAGTAGGGGCCCCGAAAATGGGTCCTACGAGCAGTACTTC
13	TRBV6-6	TRBJ2-5	NA	NA	CASSYHQQETQYF	TGTGCCAGCAGTTACCACCAGCAAGAGACCCAGTACTTC
19	TRBV11-2	TRBJ1-1	NA	TRBD1	CASRSGTGRPPLMNTEAFF	TGTGCCAGCAGATCCGGGACAGGGCGGCCTCCTCTCATGAACACTGAAGCTTTCTTT
15	TRBV18	TRBJ1-2	few	NA	CASSPPQGFGYGYTF	TGTGCCAGCTCACCGCCACAGGGATTTGGATATGGCTACACCTTC
16	TRBV9	TRBJ2-3	NA	TRBD2	CASSVGSSGKTDTQYF	TGTGCCAGCAGCGTAGGATCTAGCGGGAAGACAGATACGCAGTATTTT
17	TRBV5-1	TRBJ2-2	NA	TRBD2	CASSSTLAGVPKLELFF	TGCGCCAGCAGCTCAACCTTAGCGGGGGTTCCCAAGTTGGAGCTGTTTTTT
15	TRBV27	TRBJ1-4	NA	TRBD1	CASKTIRGQGEKLFF	TGTGCCAGCAAAACTATCAGGGGGCAAGGTGAAAAACTGTTTTTT
15	TRBV6-5	TRBJ2-7	few	TRBD1	CASSYGGQGSYEQYF	TGTGCCAGCAGTTACGGGGGACAGGGCTCCTACGAGCAGTACTTC
17	TRBV27	TRBJ2-2	NA	NA	CASSLYAGQQNTGELFF	TGTGCCAGCAGTTTGTATGCGGGGCAACAAAACACCGGGGAGCTGTTTTTT
16	TRBV29-1	TRBJ1-2	NA	NA	CSVGTGSGLANYGYTF	TGCAGCGTTGGCACAGGTAGCGGGCTAGCTAACTATGGCTACACCTTC
15	TRBV2	TRBJ1-5	NA	TRBD1	CASRASGGGWQPQHF	TGTGCCAGCAGAGCCTCAGGGGGCGGTTGGCAGCCCCAGCATTTT
16	TRBV18	TRBJ2-3	NA	TRBD2	CASSFNSGGAMDTQYF	TGTGCCAGCTCATTCAATAGCGGGGGGGCCATGGATACGCAGTATTTT
16	TRBV15	TRBJ1-6	NA	NA	CATSRDLWEIGTPLHF	TGTGCCACCAGCAGAGATCTTTGGGAGATCGGGACACCCCTCCACTTT
15	TRBV19	TRBJ2-5	NA	TRBD2	CASSAGGSGRETQYF	TGTGCCAGTAGTGCCGGGGGTAGCGGGAGAGAGACCCAGTACTTC
12	TRBV24-1	TRBJ1-4	NA	NA	CATSRGRGELFF	TGTGCCACCAGCAGGGGCCGGGGGGAACTGTTTTTT
15	TRBV6-6	TRBJ1-5	NA	TRBD1	CASSRPTGTDQPQHF	TGTGCCAGCAGTCGCCCTACCGGGACAGATCAGCCCCAGCATTTT
16	TRBV27	TRBJ1-1	NA	TRBD1	CASSPGTGATNTEAFF	TGTGCCAGCAGTCCGGGGACAGGGGCGACGAACACTGAAGCTTTCTTT
14	TRBV6-5	TRBJ2-3	NA	TRBD2	CATGLAGSTDTQYF	TGTGCCACCGGACTAGCGGGAAGCACAGATACGCAGTATTTT
15	TRBV28	TRBJ2-1	NA	TRBD2	CASSPSGVTRYEQFF	TGTGCCAGCAGTCCAAGCGGGGTCACGCGATATGAGCAGTTCTTC
16	TRBV6-2/TRBV6-3	TRBJ2-2	NA	NA	CASSLEYGANTGELFF	TGTGCCAGCAGTCTAGAATACGGGGCGAACACCGGGGAGCTGTTTTTT
14	TRBV4-2	TRBJ1-2	NA	NA	CASSQSDRPYGYTF	TGTGCCAGCAGCCAATCGGACAGACCCTATGGCTACACCTTC
15	TRBV7-2	TRBJ1-6	NA	NA	CASTGGNSGNSPLHF	TGTGCCAGCACCGGGGGAAACTCGGGGAATTCACCCCTCCACTTT
14	TRBV7-3	TRBJ2-7	NA	TRBD2	CASSPTSGSSEQYF	TGTGCCAGCAGCCCAACTAGCGGGAGTTCCGAGCAGTACTTC
15	TRBV5-1	TRBJ2-2	NA	NA	CASSFGRTATGELFF	TGCGCCAGCAGCTTTGGAAGGACAGCCACCGGGGAGCTGTTTTTT
13	TRBV12-3/TRBV12-4	TRBJ1-2	NA	NA	CASNRGPPYGYTF	TGTGCCAGCAATCGAGGCCCGCCCTATGGCTACACCTTC
15	TRBV19	TRBJ2-2	NA	NA	CASSSAGRRTGELFF	TGTGCCAGTAGTTCTGCGGGGAGGCGCACCGGGGAGCTGTTTTTT
12	TRBV7-9	TRBJ1-1	few	NA	CASSLNVQGAFF	TGTGCCAGCAGCTTAAACGTCCAGGGAGCTTTCTTT
14	TRBV6-5	TRBJ1-6	NA	TRBD1	CASSFTGGNSPLHF	TGTGCCAGCAGTTTTACAGGGGGTAATTCACCCCTCCACTTT
13	TRBV11-1	TRBJ2-5	NA	NA	CASSLNPRETQYF	TGTGCCAGCAGCTTAAACCCGAGGGAGACCCAGTACTTC
13	TRBV29-1	TRBJ2-3	NA	TRBD1	CSATGVNTDTQYF	TGCAGCGCGACAGGGGTGAACACAGATACGCAGTATTTT
11	TRBV18	TRBJ2-7	NA	NA	CASQSAGEQYF	TGTGCCAGCCAAAGCGCGGGCGAGCAGTACTTC
16	TRBV5-1	TRBJ2-7	NA	TRBD2	CASSSTSGGEFYEQYF	TGCGCCAGCAGCTCGACTAGCGGGGGGGAGTTCTACGAGCAGTACTTC
12	TRBV14	TRBJ1-2	NA	NA	CASSQDYSGYTF	TGTGCCAGCAGCCAAGATTATAGCGGCTACACCTTC
12	TRBV25-1	TRBJ1-1	few	NA	CASSDLIGGAFF	TGTGCCAGCAGTGATCTTATCGGGGGAGCTTTCTTT
15	TRBV5-4	TRBJ2-7	once	TRBD2	CASSPGTSRAYEQYF	TGTGCCAGCAGCCCGGGGACTAGCCGGGCCTACGAGCAGTACTTC
13	TRBV27	TRBJ1-2	NA	NA	CASSYPGSKGYTF	TGTGCCAGCAGTTACCCCGGGAGCAAGGGCTACACCTTC
15	TRBV6-1	TRBJ2-1	NA	TRBD1	CASSDPGQGLDEQFF	TGTGCCAGCAGTGACCCGGGACAGGGTCTGGATGAGCAGTTCTTC